These T cell receptor beta chains were read from a single sample in a study of blood T cell repertoires in COVID-19. Sequencing was performed with immunoSEQ multiplex PCR; in TCRdb, only in-frame clones are kept and a portion is missing. Of roughly 450,000 clones in the sample, about 92% are singletons; the top ten hold around 0.6%. Sequencing was performed on PBMCs or T cells enriched from blood (not recorded which). The receptors derive from a man between 18 and 29 years old who had recovered from COVID-19. The CDR3 runs from the conserved cysteine through the conserved F or W. The D gene is left open where the match is weak. Size is omitted from some rows. Given values are once, few, many or a class for expanded clones.

cdr3_aa cdr3_nt d_call v_call clone_size j_call
CASSSYTGSLAKNIQYF TGTGCCAGCAGCTCCTATACAGGATCACTAGCCAAAAACATTCAGTACTTC NA TRBV11-2 NA TRBJ2-4
CASSYITSPRGAGELFF TGTGCCAGCAGCTATATAACTAGCCCAAGAGGAGCGGGGGAGCTGTTTTTT NA TRBV9 NA TRBJ2-2
CASSLFSTGELFF TGTGCCAGCAGCTTATTTAGCACCGGGGAGCTGTTTTTT NA TRBV7-9 NA TRBJ2-2
CATTLMEQYF TGTGCCACCACATTGATGGAGCAGTACTTC NA TRBV6-5 NA TRBJ2-7
CASSPDRGPTEAFF TGTGCCAGCAGCCCTGACAGGGGGCCCACTGAAGCTTTCTTT TRBD1 TRBV7-3 NA TRBJ1-1
CASSIAAGGNYGYTF TGTGCCAGTAGTATAGCGGCAGGGGGCAACTATGGCTACACCTTC TRBD1 TRBV19 NA TRBJ1-2
CASSIHRGGEKLFF TGTGCCAGCAGCATCCACAGGGGTGGTGAAAAACTGTTTTTT TRBD1 TRBV7-8 NA TRBJ1-4
CASSATMTQETQYF TGTGCCAGCAGCGCCACTATGACCCAAGAGACCCAGTACTTC NA TRBV13 NA TRBJ2-5
CASSPQGVNTEAFF TGTGCCAGCTCACCACAGGGGGTTAACACTGAAGCTTTCTTT NA TRBV18 NA TRBJ1-1
CASSMVGVSDQPQHF TGTGCCAGTAGTATGGTAGGGGTTTCGGATCAGCCCCAGCATTTT NA TRBV19 once TRBJ1-5
CASSWTSGETQYF TGTGCCAGCTCCTGGACTAGCGGAGAGACCCAGTACTTC TRBD2 TRBV7-6 NA TRBJ2-5
CASSPPWRVGGGNTIYF TGTGCCAGCAGTCCGCCCTGGCGGGTAGGTGGTGGAAACACCATATATTTT NA TRBV14 NA TRBJ1-3
CASSEREDNEQFF TGTGCCAGCAGTGAGCGGGAGGACAATGAGCAGTTCTTC TRBD2 TRBV6-4 NA TRBJ2-1
CASSQVAGSYNEQFF TGTGCCAGCAGTCAAGTGGCGGGAAGTTACAATGAGCAGTTCTTC NA TRBV9 NA TRBJ2-1
CASSSGGRTTYNEQFF TGTGCCAGCAGTTCAGGAGGACGTACTACCTACAATGAGCAGTTCTTC NA TRBV5-4 NA TRBJ2-1
CASSFGTGGTDTQYF TGTGCCAGCAGTTTTGGGACAGGAGGCACAGATACGCAGTATTTT TRBD1 TRBV28 NA TRBJ2-3
CASSQEYGRPGAYNEQFF TGTGCCAGCAGCCAAGAATACGGGAGGCCGGGCGCCTACAATGAGCAGTTCTTC TRBD2 TRBV3-1/TRBV3-2 NA TRBJ2-1
CASSQVGGNYGYTF TGTGCCAGCAGCCAAGTCGGGGGAAACTATGGCTACACCTTC NA TRBV3-1/TRBV3-2 NA TRBJ1-2
CASSSGGEETQYF TGTGCCAGCTCTAGCGGAGGGGAGGAGACCCAGTACTTC TRBD2 TRBV7-3 NA TRBJ2-5
CASSLLDRGPANYGYTF TGTGCCAGCAGCTTGTTGGACAGGGGGCCAGCTAACTATGGCTACACCTTC TRBD1 TRBV5-6 NA TRBJ1-2
CASSESGGGTEAFF TGCGCCAGCAGTGAGTCCGGCGGGGGCACTGAAGCTTTCTTT NA TRBV10-2 NA TRBJ1-1
CASSEERRYTDTQYF TGCGCCAGCAGTGAAGAGCGGAGGTACACAGATACGCAGTATTTT NA TRBV10-2 NA TRBJ2-3
CASSLAAGVQDTQYF TGTGCCAGCAGCTTAGCAGCGGGAGTACAGGATACGCAGTATTTT TRBD2 TRBV7-2 NA TRBJ2-3
CATRRGDASSYEQYF TGTGCCACCCGCCGGGGGGACGCGAGCTCCTACGAGCAGTACTTC TRBD2 TRBV27 NA TRBJ2-7
CASSQSTSGRALEFF TGCGCCAGCAGTCAATCGACTAGCGGGAGGGCCTTGGAGTTCTTC TRBD2 TRBV23-1 NA TRBJ2-1
CASNDRQGREKLFF TGTGCCAGCAACGATCGACAGGGGAGAGAAAAACTGTTTTTT TRBD1 TRBV6-5 NA TRBJ1-4
CASSLDGGAAETQYF TGTGCCAGCAGCTTAGACGGGGGGGCCGCAGAGACCCAGTACTTC TRBD2 TRBV7-6 NA TRBJ2-5
CASSGSGTGGANTEAFF TGCGCCAGCAGCGGGTCCGGGACAGGGGGCGCGAACACTGAAGCTTTCTTT TRBD1 TRBV5-1 NA TRBJ1-1
CASSVSGGINTGELFF TGTGCCAGCAGCGTTTCCGGGGGGATTAACACCGGGGAGCTGTTTTTT TRBD2 TRBV9 NA TRBJ2-2